This T cell receptor beta chain appears in the sequencing data of a study of blood T cells in healthy people across ages. Germline lookup yields CDR1 SEHNR and CDR2 FQNEAQ (reference sequence). This CDR3 has 17 residues. Using a J-beta primer mix together with a sample-barcoded 5' primer, a second PCR was run for about 6 to 12 cycles. Every single cDNA molecule received a tag from a template-switch adaptor with 12 random nucleotides. MiXCR, run by TCRdb on the 5' RACE reads, gives a single entry per CDR3 protein. In the table there are approximately 1.5 million distinct CDR3 sequences, 34% of which are singletons. This clonotype was observed a single time. An end of the junction does not agree with germline; a read error may underlie this.

The sequenced sample was blood. This clonotype was obtained from a woman under 40 in good health. V is TRBV7-9 and J is TRBJ2-5; no firm D call. The CDR3 DNA reads as TGTGCCCGCAGCTTAGCACCGTCTACGGCCGCTCAAGAGACCCAGTACTTC. This sequence encodes CARSLAPSTAAQETQYF.